The 16 T cell receptor beta chains reported below all come from one sample, sequenced in a study of cytomegalovirus exposure and HLA in healthy donors. PCR used 60 Vbeta primers and 13 Jbeta primers. Clones were sequenced by immunoSEQ multiplex PCR, and TCRdb holds only the in-frame ones, with some missing. This table holds 150,000 to 200,000 clones, roughly four fifths found once. The specimen sequenced was PBMCs. The receptors stem from a man aged 18 to 29 in good health and CMV-seronegative.

This clone was recorded once. The genes are TRBV2 and TRBJ2-5; D remains unclear. V shed 7 bases and J shed 5 bases, with 17 bases lying between them. Germline V CDR1 and CDR2: SNHLY, FYNNEI. This CDR3 is built from 14 residues. CDR3 residues: CASKQLFLTETQYF. DNA of the CDR3: TGTGCCAGCAAACAGCTTTTCCTGACCGAGACCCAGTACTTC.

This clone was detected a few times. The rearrangement uses TRBV4-3 and TRBJ2-7; D may be TRBD1 (6 bases). CDR3 length equals 17 residues. Trimming shortened V by 3 bases and J by 3 bases, and 21 bases separated the two germline ends. The germline gives CDR1 LGHNA, CDR2 YSLEER. In DNA, the CDR3 is TGCGCCAGCAGCCAGAGGTTCGGGGACCAGGGGAGCTACGAGCAGTACTTC. Amino acids: CASSQRFGDQGSYEQYF.

The chain combines TRBV19 with TRBJ1-1; a possible D gene is TRBD1 (6 bases). Germline CDR1 LNHDA, CDR2 SQIVND (reference sequence). Trimming removed 3 bases at V and 1 base at J, with 15 bases between. The CDR3 is 16 amino acids. CDR3 region: CASSISTGTPNTEAFF. The CDR3, as DNA: TGTGCCAGTAGTATTAGTACGGGGACACCGAACACTGAAGCTTTCTTT.

The chain employs TRBV7-8 and TRBJ2-5, with a possible D match to TRBD1 (6 bases). Germline V lookup: CDR1 SGHVS, CDR2 FQNEAQ. The CDR3 covers 15 residues. The V and J ends lost 4 bases and 4 bases respectively, with 16 bases between them. This chain's CDR3 is CASSYNSRGAETQYF. In DNA form, the CDR3 reads TGTGCCAGCAGCTATAATTCCAGGGGAGCAGAGACCCAGTACTTC.

This sequence joins TRBV7-2 and TRBJ2-3; D perhaps matches TRBD2 (5 bases). Trimming left V 8 bases short and J 2 bases short, with 29 bases between. Germline assignment: CDR1 SGHTA and CDR2 FQGNSA. There are 19 residues in the CDR3. The CDR3 DNA is TGTGCCAGCGCGCATGGGGAGCGGAACGCCGCATCCATCACAGATACGCAGTATTTT. Its translation: CASAHGERNAASITDTQYF.

V usage is TRBV15 and J usage is TRBJ1-6; D perhaps matches TRBD1 (5 bases). CDR1 LNHNV and CDR2 YYDKDF come from the germline V gene (reference sequence). Trimming pared 0 bases from V and 16 bases from J, leaving 10 bases between. The CDR3 is 12 amino acids. This CDR3 is CATSRDTGHLHF. The CDR3 coding sequence is TGTGCCACCAGCAGAGATACCGGACATCTCCACTTT. The full variable domain, in which reference TRBV15 and TRBJ1-6 provide the parts outside the CDR3, is DAMVIQNPRYQVTQFGKPVTLSCSQTLNHNVMYWYQQKSSQAPKLLFHYYDKDFNNEADTPDNFQSRRPNTSFCFLDIRSPGLGDTAMYLCATSRDTGHLHFGNGTRLTVT.

This clone occurred once. This chain links TRBV15 with TRBJ1-4; a weak D match, TRBD1 (5 bases). V dropped 1 base and J dropped 4 bases, with 13 bases sitting between them. CDR3 length: 16 residues. The germline CDR1 and CDR2 sequences are LNHNV and YYDKDF (reference sequence). CDR3 coding DNA: TGTGCCACCAGCAGAGGGGAGGGGCAGTATAATGAAAAACTGTTTTTT. Protein: CATSRGEGQYNEKLFF.

V gene TRBV7-6 combines with J gene TRBJ2-3; 11 nucleotides line up with TRBD2. This CDR3 spans 16 amino acids. The V and J ends lost 4 bases and 3 bases, in that order; junction bases with no gene match: 6. CDR1 is SGHVS, CDR2 FNYEAQ, per germline. CDR3 region: CASSSPASGGTDTQYF. For the CDR3, the DNA is TGTGCCAGCAGCTCCCCCGCTAGCGGGGGGACAGATACGCAGTATTTT. Full variable domain (missing parts from reference TRBV7-6 and TRBJ2-3): GAGVSQSPRYKVTKRGQDVALRCDPISGHVSLYWYRQALGQGPEFLTYFNYEAQQDKSGLPNDRFSAERPEGSISTLTIQRTEQRDSAMYRCASSSPASGGTDTQYFGPGTRLTVL.

This clone was seen more than once but under ten times. The chain couples TRBV9 to TRBJ2-1, with TRBD2 identical over 7 bases. Germline V CDR1 and CDR2: SGDLS, YYNGEE. CDR3 length: 15 amino acids. The V and J ends lost 2 bases and 6 bases, in that order; junction bases with no gene match: 8. DNA for the CDR3: TGTGCCAGCAGCGTGGAGGGAGGGCCCGGCAATGAGCAGTTCTTC. Translation: CASSVEGGPGNEQFF.

The table lists this clone with a count of one. V and J are TRBV9 and TRBJ2-3, with 8 bases lining up with TRBD2. This CDR3 contains 18 residues. Trimming removed 0 bases from V and 0 bases from J; junction bases left unmatched: 9. CDR1 and CDR2 from the germline V gene are SGDLS and YYNGEE. CDR3 loop: CASSVATGGAKSTDTQYF. CDR3 sequence (DNA): TGTGCCAGCAGCGTAGCTACCGGGGGGGCGAAGAGCACAGATACGCAGTATTTT.

V and J are TRBV2 and TRBJ2-2; TRBD2 might be the D (6 bases). The CDR3 spans 15 residues. Trimming took 6 bases from V and 1 from J, leaving 12 bases between them. Per the germline V gene, CDR1 is SNHLY and CDR2 is FYNNEI. The CDR3 spells CASRGGFRNTGELFF. CDR3 DNA: TGTGCCAGCAGGGGGGGTTTCAGGAACACCGGGGAGCTGTTTTTT.

The chain employs TRBV4-2 and TRBJ2-5; weak D call: TRBD1 (5 bases). This CDR3 comprises 17 residues. V lost 0 bases to trimming and J lost 1 base, with 15 bases between them. CDR1 is LGHNA, CDR2 YNFKEQ, per germline. The CDR3 nucleotides are TGTGCCAGCAGCCAAGATCCTGGAAATCAGGGCCAAGAGACCCAGTACTTC. This translates into CASSQDPGNQGQETQYF.

V is TRBV4-3 and J is TRBJ1-2; perhaps TRBD1 as D (5 bases). This CDR3 is built from 14 residues. Germline V gives CDR1 LGHNA, CDR2 YSLEER. V lost 1 base and J 6 bases, leaving 12 bases between the germline ends. Here the CDR3 reads CASSQVVGGNGYTF. The CDR3 DNA is TGCGCCAGCAGCCAAGTCGTGGGGGGGAATGGCTACACCTTC.

V is TRBV30 and J is TRBJ1-4, with TRBD1 as a possible D gene (6 bases). The V and J ends lost 3 bases and 3 bases respectively, with 20 bases between them. CDR3 length: 17 amino acids. Per the germline V gene, CDR1 is GTSNPN and CDR2 is SVGIG (reference sequence). CDR3 nucleotide sequence: TGTGCCTGGAGGGAAACCGACCCACAGGGTTCTAATGAAAAACTGTTTTTT. Protein product: CAWRETDPQGSNEKLFF.

V usage is TRBV27 and J usage is TRBJ1-2, with 7 bases lining up with TRBD1. V lost 2 bases and J lost 3; bases outside the gene matches: 6. Looked up from germline, CDR1 is MNHEY and CDR2 is SMNVEV (reference sequence). The CDR3 runs 15 residues. The CDR3 coding sequence is TGTGCCAGCAGTTTAACCGCGGGACAGCACTATGGCTACACCTTC. It codes for CASSLTAGQHYGYTF.

This chain uses TRBV7-9 with TRBJ2-5; TRBD1 aligns across 7 bases. The length of the CDR3 is 15 residues. Germline V gene lookup returns CDR1 SEHNR and CDR2 FQNEAQ (reference sequence). V was clipped by 1 base and J by 3 bases; unmatched bases: 5. The CDR3 bases are TGTGCCAGCAGCTTAGGAACAGGGGTGGAAGAGACCCAGTACTTC. Its protein is CASSLGTGVEETQYF.